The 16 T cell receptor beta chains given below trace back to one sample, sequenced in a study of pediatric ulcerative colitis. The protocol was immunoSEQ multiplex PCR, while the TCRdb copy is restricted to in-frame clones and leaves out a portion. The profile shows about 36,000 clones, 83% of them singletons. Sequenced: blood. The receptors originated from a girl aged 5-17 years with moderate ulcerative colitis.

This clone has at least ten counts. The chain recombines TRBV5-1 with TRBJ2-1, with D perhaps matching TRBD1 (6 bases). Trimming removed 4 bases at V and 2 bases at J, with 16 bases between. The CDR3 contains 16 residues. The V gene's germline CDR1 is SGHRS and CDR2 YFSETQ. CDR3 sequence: CASSPEPGHTYNEQFF. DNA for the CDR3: TGCGCCAGCAGCCCCGAGCCGGGACATACCTACAATGAGCAGTTCTTC.

The CDR3 here is CASSTLNVQGAVNYGYTF. CDR3 bases: TGTGCCAGTAGTACCCTTAACGTACAGGGGGCGGTGAACTATGGCTACACCTTC. The gene calls are TRBV19 and TRBJ1-2; TRBD1 agrees at 9 bases. The germline CDR1 and CDR2 sequences are LNHDA and SQIVND (reference sequence). V gave up 4 bases and J gave up 2 bases; unmatched junction bases: 14. This CDR3 is built from 18 residues.

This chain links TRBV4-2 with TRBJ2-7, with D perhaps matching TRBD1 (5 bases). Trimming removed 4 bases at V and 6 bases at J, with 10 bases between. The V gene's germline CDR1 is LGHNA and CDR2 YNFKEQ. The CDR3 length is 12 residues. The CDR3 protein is CASSPDGAEQYF. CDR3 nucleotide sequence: TGTGCCAGCAGCCCCGATGGGGCCGAGCAGTACTTC.

In DNA, the CDR3 is TGTGCCAGCAGCGTAGCTAGCTGGGGACCCAATGGAGATACGCAGTATTTT. Amino acids: CASSVASWGPNGDTQYF. The V gene is TRBV9, the J gene TRBJ2-3, with D possibly called TRBD1 or TRBD2 (5 bases each). Trimming pared 0 bases from V and 5 bases from J, leaving 19 bases between. Germline CDR1 reads SGDLS; CDR2 reads YYNGEE. The CDR3 length is 17 residues.

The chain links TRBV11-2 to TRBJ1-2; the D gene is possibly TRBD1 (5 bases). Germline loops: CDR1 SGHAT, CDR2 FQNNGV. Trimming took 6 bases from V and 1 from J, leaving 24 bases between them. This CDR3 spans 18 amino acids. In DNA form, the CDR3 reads TGTGCCAGCAGGAGGATTCAGGGACCTATTCAACTTAACTATGGCTACACCTTC. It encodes CASRRIQGPIQLNYGYTF.

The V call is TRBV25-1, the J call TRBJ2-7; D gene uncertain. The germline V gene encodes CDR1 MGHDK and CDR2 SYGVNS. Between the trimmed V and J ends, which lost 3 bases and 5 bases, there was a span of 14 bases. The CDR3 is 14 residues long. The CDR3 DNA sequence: TGTGCCAGCAGTGATTCCGGGTCCCATCACGAGCAGTACTTC. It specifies CASSDSGSHHEQYF.

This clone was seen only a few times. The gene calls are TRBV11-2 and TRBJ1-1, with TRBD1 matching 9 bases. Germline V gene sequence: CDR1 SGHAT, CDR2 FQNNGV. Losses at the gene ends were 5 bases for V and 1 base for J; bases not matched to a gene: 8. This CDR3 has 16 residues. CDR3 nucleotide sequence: TGTGCCAGCAGCCACGGGACAGGGTTGGGGAACACTGAAGCTTTCTTT. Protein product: CASSHGTGLGNTEAFF.

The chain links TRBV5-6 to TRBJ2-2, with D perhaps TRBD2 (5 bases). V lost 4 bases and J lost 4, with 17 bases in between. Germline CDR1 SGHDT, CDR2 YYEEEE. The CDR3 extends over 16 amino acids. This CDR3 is CASSLHSDLTTGELFF. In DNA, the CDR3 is TGTGCCAGCAGCCTCCATAGCGACCTGACCACCGGGGAGCTGTTTTTT.

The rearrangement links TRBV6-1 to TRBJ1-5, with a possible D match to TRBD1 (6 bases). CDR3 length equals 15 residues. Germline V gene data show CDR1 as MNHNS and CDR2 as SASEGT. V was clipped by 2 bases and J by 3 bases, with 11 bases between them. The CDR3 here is CASSEFRGDNQPQHF. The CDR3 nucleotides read TGTGCCAGCAGTGAATTCAGGGGAGACAATCAGCCCCAGCATTTT.

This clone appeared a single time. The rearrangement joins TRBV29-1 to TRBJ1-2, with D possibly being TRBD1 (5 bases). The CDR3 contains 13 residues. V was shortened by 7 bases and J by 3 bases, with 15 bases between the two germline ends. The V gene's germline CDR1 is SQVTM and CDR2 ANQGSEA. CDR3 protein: CSARLDIYYGYTF. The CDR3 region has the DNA TGCAGCGCCAGACTGGACATTTACTATGGCTACACCTTC.

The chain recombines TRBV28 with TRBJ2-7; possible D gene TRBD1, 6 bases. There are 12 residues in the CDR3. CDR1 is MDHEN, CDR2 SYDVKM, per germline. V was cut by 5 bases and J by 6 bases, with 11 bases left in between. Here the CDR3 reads CASSTQGFEQYF. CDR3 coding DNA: TGTGCCAGCAGTACACAGGGATTCGAGCAGTACTTC.

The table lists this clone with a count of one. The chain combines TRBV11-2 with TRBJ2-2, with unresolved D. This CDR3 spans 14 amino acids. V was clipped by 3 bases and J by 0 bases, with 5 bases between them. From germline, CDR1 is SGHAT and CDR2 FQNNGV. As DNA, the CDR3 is TGTGCCAGCAGCTTGGGCCCGAACACCGGGGAGCTGTTTTTT. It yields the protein CASSLGPNTGELFF.

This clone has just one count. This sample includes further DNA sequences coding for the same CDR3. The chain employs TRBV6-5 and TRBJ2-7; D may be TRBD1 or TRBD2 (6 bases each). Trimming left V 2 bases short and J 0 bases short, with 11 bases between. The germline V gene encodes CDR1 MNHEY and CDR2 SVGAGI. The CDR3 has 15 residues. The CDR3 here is CASSYRRDNSYEQYF. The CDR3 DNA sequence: TGTGCCAGCAGTTACCGGAGGGACAACTCCTACGAGCAGTACTTC.

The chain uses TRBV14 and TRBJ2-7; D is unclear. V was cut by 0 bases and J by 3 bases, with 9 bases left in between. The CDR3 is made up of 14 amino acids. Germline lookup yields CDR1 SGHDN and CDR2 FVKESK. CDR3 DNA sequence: TGTGCCAGCAGCCAAGATATGGGGTACTACGAGCAGTACTTC. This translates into CASSQDMGYYEQYF.

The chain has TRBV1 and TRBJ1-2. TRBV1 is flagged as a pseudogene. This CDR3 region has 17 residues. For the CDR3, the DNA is TGCACCAGCAGCCAAGTGTTCGGCCTGGGACCGTGCTATGGCTACACCTTC. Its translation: CTSSQVFGLGPCYGYTF.

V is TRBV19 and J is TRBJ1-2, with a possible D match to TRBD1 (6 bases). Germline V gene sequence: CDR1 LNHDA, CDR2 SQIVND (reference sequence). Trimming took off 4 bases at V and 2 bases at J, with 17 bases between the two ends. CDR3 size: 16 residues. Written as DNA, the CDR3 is TGTGCCAGTAGTAAGCTCATAGGGGGACGGAACTATGGCTACACCTTC. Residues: CASSKLIGGRNYGYTF. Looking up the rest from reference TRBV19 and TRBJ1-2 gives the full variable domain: DGGITQSPKYLFRKEGQNVTLSCEQNLNHDAMYWYRQDPGQGLRLIYYSQIVNDFQKGDIAEGYSVSREKKESFPLTVTSAQKNPTAFYLCASSKLIGGRNYGYTFGSGTRLTVV.